This entry features one TCR beta chain sequence. Its target is not known. This specimen belongs to a study of shared clonotypes between healthy human individuals. Overall study: CD4 naive and memory got three plates each, CD8 naive two, CD8 memory one. Study results and limitations: Richness estimates generally favored naive over memory subsets. In a handful of donors, roughly 5.2% of naive CD4 clonotypes appeared in common. Generation probabilities of non-shared clonotypes were lower (relative to those shared by all four donors).

Assay used: immunoSEQ multiplex PCR; TCRdb lists only in-frame clones, some missing. The data hold more than 2 million clones, with roughly 93% observed a single time. Selected positively for CCR7 and CD45RO-negative, naive CD8 cells excluded terminally differentiated effector memory CD45RA+ cells. The sequenced sample consisted of naive CD8+ T cells from PBMCs. This TCR was sampled from a man aged 18 to 35 in good health. Some clones in this sample may be carry-over from other donors' samples.

CDR3 coding DNA: TGTGCCAGCAGCAAACGCCTGGGGGGTTCCCCCTACAATGAGCAGTTCTTC. Translation gives CASSKRLGGSPYNEQFF. The chain couples TRBV7-9 to TRBJ2-1; a weak D match, TRBD2 (6 bases). The CDR3 runs 17 residues. Germline CDR1 is SEHNR and CDR2 is FQNEAQ (reference sequence). The V and J ends lost 5 bases and 2 bases respectively, with 19 bases between them.